This T cell receptor beta chain was documented in a study of OX40 agonist ivuxolimab in advanced cancers. In the study overall: Earlier treatment with anti-PD-1, anti-PD-L1 or anti-CTLA-4 was permitted, and less than 50% had received some.

Using immunoSEQ multiplex PCR, the repertoire was profiled, and TCRdb retains in-frame clones only, with some absent. The sample has approximately 45,000 clones, around 86% seen once; the top ten hold just under 15%. Germline V gene sequence: CDR1 SGHRS, CDR2 YFSETQ. This CDR3 spans 12 amino acids. The V and J ends lost 3 bases and 6 bases respectively, with 6 bases between them. This sequence joins TRBV5-1 and TRBJ2-2; TRBD2 might be the D (5 bases). The sequence was obtained from an adult with an advanced solid tumor such as melanoma, head and neck, liver or kidney cancer. Sample: CD4+ or CD8+ T cells sorted from blood, taken in a trial of the OX40 agonist ivuxolimab. The CDR3 DNA follows: TGCGCCAGCAGCTCTAGCTCCGGGGAGCTGTTTTTT. It codes for CASSSSSGELFF.